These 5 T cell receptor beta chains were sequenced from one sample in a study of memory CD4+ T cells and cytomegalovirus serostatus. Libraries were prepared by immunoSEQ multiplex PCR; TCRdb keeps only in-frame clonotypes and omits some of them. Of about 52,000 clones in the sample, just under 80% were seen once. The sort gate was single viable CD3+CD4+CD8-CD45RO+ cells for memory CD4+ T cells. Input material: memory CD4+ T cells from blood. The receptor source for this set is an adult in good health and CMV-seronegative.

The CDR3 DNA follows: TGTGCCAGCTCACCATTGGGGGGTTGGCAGCCCCAGCATTTT. Translating it yields CASSPLGGWQPQHF. This chain uses TRBV18 with TRBJ1-5, with D tentatively TRBD1 (5 bases). The CDR3 length is 14 residues. Germline CDR1 and CDR2: KGHSH and LQKENI. Deletions cut 2 bases from V and 7 bases from J, with 12 bases between.

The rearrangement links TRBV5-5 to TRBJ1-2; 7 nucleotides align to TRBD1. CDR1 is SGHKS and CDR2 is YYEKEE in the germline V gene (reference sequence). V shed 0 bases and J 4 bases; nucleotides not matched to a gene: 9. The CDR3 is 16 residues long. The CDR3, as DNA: TGTGCCAGCAGCTTGGGGACAGGCCGTTCCCCCTATGGCTACACCTTC. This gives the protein CASSLGTGRSPYGYTF.

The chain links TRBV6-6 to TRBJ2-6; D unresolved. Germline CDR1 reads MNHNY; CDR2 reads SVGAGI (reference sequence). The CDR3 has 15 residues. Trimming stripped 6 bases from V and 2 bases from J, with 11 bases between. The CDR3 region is CASRDDGAGANVLTF. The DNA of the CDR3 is TGTGCCAGCAGAGACGACGGAGCTGGGGCCAACGTCCTGACTTTC.

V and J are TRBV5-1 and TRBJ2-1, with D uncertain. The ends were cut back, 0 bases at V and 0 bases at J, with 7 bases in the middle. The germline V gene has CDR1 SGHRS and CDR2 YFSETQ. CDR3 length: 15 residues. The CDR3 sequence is CASSLGGFSYNEQFF. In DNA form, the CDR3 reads TGCGCCAGCAGCTTGGGGGGATTCTCCTACAATGAGCAGTTCTTC.

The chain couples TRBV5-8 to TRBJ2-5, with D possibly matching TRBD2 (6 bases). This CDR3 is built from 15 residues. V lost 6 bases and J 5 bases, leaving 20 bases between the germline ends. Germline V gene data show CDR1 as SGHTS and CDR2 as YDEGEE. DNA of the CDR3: TGTGCCAGCAACCCGAGCCGGGTCCGGGGGGAGACCCAGTACTTC. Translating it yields CASNPSRVRGETQYF.